The 23 T cell receptor beta chains below come from one sample, sequenced in a study of T cells in Graves' hyperthyroidism and ophthalmopathy. RNA transcripts gave rise to amplified TCR beta CDR3 regions. HTBI primers were used for first-round RT-PCR of the TCR CDR3. TCRdb re-called the multiplex PCR reads through MiXCR, storing one row per CDR3 protein. This sample yields around 620,000 distinct CDR3 sequences, of which more than 13% are seen a single time; 6.5% to 9% belongs to the top ten. Sample: blood. These receptors were obtained from a young woman with Graves' ophthalmopathy.

The table lists this clonotype with many counts. The chain combines TRBV29-1 with TRBJ2-1, with 7 bases identical to TRBD2. The V segment lost 6 bases and the J segment 7 bases; nucleotides outside the gene matches: 0. Germline CDR1 and CDR2: SQVTM and ANQGSEA. This CDR3 spans 10 amino acids. The CDR3 sequence is CSVGGNEQFF. The CDR3 coding sequence is TGCAGCGTCGGGGGGAATGAGCAGTTCTTC.

This clonotype was recorded many times. This chain links TRBV20-1 with TRBJ2-7; 10 nucleotides align to TRBD2. CDR1 and CDR2 (germline): DFQATT, SNEGSKA (reference sequence). The CDR3 has 15 residues. With V trimmed by 5 bases and J by 3 bases, 10 bases remained unmatched. The CDR3, as DNA: TGCAGTGCTTCCGGGACTAGCGAGAGATTCTACGAGCAGTACTTC. Protein product: CSASGTSERFYEQYF.

A few counts support this clonotype. The chain recombines TRBV12-3 or TRBV12-4 with TRBJ1-1; TRBD1 matches 8 bases. This CDR3 spans 14 amino acids. J lost 5 bases, V lost 6 bases, and 8 bases had no gene match. CDR3 DNA: TGTGCCAGCAGCCAAACAGGGGGGAGGACTGAAGCTTTCTTT. Its translation is CASSQTGGRTEAFF.

This clonotype was counted only a few times. V is TRBV20-1 and J is TRBJ2-3; D ambiguous. The V and J ends lost 1 base and 2 bases respectively, with 13 bases between them. CDR1 and CDR2 from the germline V gene are DFQATT and SNEGSKA (reference sequence). This CDR3 is 15 amino acids long. The CDR3 DNA is TGCAGTGCTAGAGCCGTAGACCCCTACACAGATACGCAGTATTTT. Residues: CSARAVDPYTDTQYF.

The chain uses TRBV2 and TRBJ2-5, with TRBD2 matching 11 bases. In germline, CDR1 is SNHLY, CDR2 FYNNEI. The V and J ends lost 4 bases and 4 bases, in that order; junction bases with no gene match: 8. The CDR3 loop spans 16 amino acids. CDR3 region: CASSVSLAGGGETQYF. CDR3 nucleotides: TGTGCCAGCAGTGTGAGTCTAGCGGGAGGTGGAGAGACCCAGTACTTC.

A few counts support this clonotype. The chain is built from TRBV7-9 and TRBJ1-2; D possibly corresponds to TRBD1 (6 bases). From germline, CDR1 is SEHNR and CDR2 FQNEAQ (reference sequence). V shed 5 bases and J shed 10 bases, with 17 bases lying between them. The CDR3 has 13 amino acids. This CDR3 reads CASSPPDRGSYTF. DNA for the CDR3: TGTGCCAGCAGCCCGCCGGACAGAGGGTCCTACACCTTC.

This clonotype has ten or more counts. For the CDR3, the DNA is TGTGCCATAGCCAGCATCCTGAACACTGAAGCTTTCTTT. Translated: CAIASILNTEAFF. V is TRBV28 and J is TRBJ1-1; unclear D gene. The V end lost 10 bases, the J end lost 0 bases, and 12 bases lay between the germline ends. Germline V lookup: CDR1 MDHEN, CDR2 SYDVKM. There are 13 residues in the CDR3.

This clonotype was seen many times. The chain carries TRBV6-5 and TRBJ2-7; 7 nucleotides line up with TRBD2. V shed 0 bases and J 3 bases; nucleotides not matched to a gene: 8. The germline CDR1 and CDR2 sequences are MNHEY and SVGAGI. The CDR3 is 16 residues long. CDR3 residues: CASSYSLSTSLYEQYF. DNA of the CDR3: TGTGCCAGCAGTTACTCGCTCTCGACTAGCCTCTACGAGCAGTACTTC.

This clonotype was counted many times. J is TRBJ2-3 and V is TRBV7-3, with a tentative D call TRBD1 (5 bases). Germline loops: CDR1 SGHTA, CDR2 FQGTGA. The V end lost 6 bases, the J end lost 3 bases, and 19 bases lay between the germline ends. This CDR3 region has 16 residues. The CDR3 nucleotides read TGTGCCAGCAGGAACAGGACCCCTTGGGCGACAGATACGCAGTATTTT. As protein: CASRNRTPWATDTQYF. The full variable domain, with the rest looked up from reference TRBV7-3 and TRBJ2-3, is GAGVSQTPSNKVTEKGKYVELRCDPISGHTALYWYRQSLGQGPEFLIYFQGTGAADDSGLPNDRFFAVRPEGSVSTLKIQRTERGDSAVYLCASRNRTPWATDTQYFGPGTRLTVL.

This clonotype was counted ten times or more. In DNA, the CDR3 is TGTGCCAGCAGACCGACAGGGGGTGGCGGCTACACCTTC. It translates to CASRPTGGGGYTF. The rearrangement links TRBV2 to TRBJ1-2; TRBD1 matches 9 bases. Germline-derived CDR1 and CDR2 are SNHLY and FYNNEI. V lost 6 bases to trimming and J lost 8 bases; unmatched junction nucleotides: 7. The CDR3 has 13 amino acids.

This clonotype occurred many times. The J gene is TRBJ2-1, the V gene TRBV24-1, with D possibly matching TRBD2 (6 bases). V lost 5 bases and J lost 3, with 13 bases in between. The CDR3 has 15 amino acids. Germline CDR1 is KGHDR and CDR2 is SFDVKD. DNA of the CDR3: TGTGCCACCAGTGTCGGACTATCCCTCTACAATGAGCAGTTCTTC. It specifies CATSVGLSLYNEQFF.

On this clonotype: A read error is possible here, since a much larger clone lies one base away. The chain joins TRBV6-2 or TRBV6-3 to TRBJ1-4; D uncertain. The CDR3 contains 15 residues. CDR1 MNHEY and CDR2 SVGEGT come from the germline V gene. The CDR3 coding sequence is TGTGCCAGCAGTTACTCACCGACAACTAATGAAAAACCGTTTTTT. As protein: CASSYSPTTNEKPFF.

At least ten counts were recorded for this clonotype. The J gene is TRBJ1-5, the V gene TRBV2; D perhaps matches TRBD1 (6 bases). Germline CDR1 and CDR2: SNHLY and FYNNEI. Trimming cost V 3 bases and J 5 bases, with 8 bases left between them. This CDR3 spans 13 amino acids. The CDR3 region is CASSDGGHQPQHF. In DNA form, the CDR3 reads TGTGCCAGCAGTGACGGGGGGCATCAGCCCCAGCATTTT.

This clonotype appeared many times. The chain has TRBV2 and TRBJ2-7; 11 bases map to TRBD2. This CDR3 has 14 amino acids. V lost 8 bases, J lost 3 bases, and 6 bases stayed unmatched. Germline-derived CDR1 and CDR2 are SNHLY and FYNNEI. The CDR3 loop reads CASLYLAGGYEQYF. Here the CDR3 DNA reads TGTGCCAGCCTATATCTAGCGGGAGGCTACGAGCAGTACTTC.

This clonotype was seen a few times. This rearrangement joins TRBV4-1 to TRBJ2-2, with 9 bases aligning to TRBD2. CDR1 is MGHRA and CDR2 is YSYEKL in the germline V gene. CDR3 length equals 15 residues. Trimming removed 4 bases from V and 5 bases from J; junction bases left unmatched: 5. Here the CDR3 DNA reads TGCGCCAGCAGCCCACGGACTAGCGCTACCGGGGAGCTGTTTTTT. It encodes CASSPRTSATGELFF.

Ten or more counts support this clonotype. The V call is TRBV20-1, the J call TRBJ1-4; D is undetermined. Between the trimmed V and J ends, which lost 1 base and 8 bases, there was a span of 8 bases. The CDR3 has 12 amino acids. Germline CDR1 DFQATT, CDR2 SNEGSKA (reference sequence). The CDR3 is CSARGSREKLFF. In nucleotides, the CDR3 is TGCAGTGCTAGAGGCTCACGCGAAAAACTGTTTTTT.

This chain uses TRBV7-6 with TRBJ1-5; 12 bases fit TRBD1. The CDR3 length is 20 residues. With V trimmed by 5 bases and J by 0 bases, 14 bases remained unmatched. The germline V gene encodes CDR1 SGHVS and CDR2 FNYEAQ. Here the CDR3 reads CASSGRPGQGAGDSNQPQHF. CDR3 coding DNA: TGTGCCAGCAGCGGGAGACCGGGACAGGGGGCTGGGGATAGCAATCAGCCCCAGCATTTT.

This clonotype was seen at least ten times. The rearrangement joins TRBV3-1 to TRBJ1-4; 8 bases match TRBD1. There are 18 residues in the CDR3. In germline, CDR1 is LGHDT, CDR2 YNNKEL (reference sequence). Unmatched junction bases numbered 8, after V lost 1 base and J lost 1 base. The CDR3 coding sequence is TGTGCCAGCAGCCAAGTGTCAGGGGGCGCCGGAACTAATGAAAAACTGTTTTTT. It is translated as CASSQVSGGAGTNEKLFF.

The sample holds a few counts of this clonotype. The CDR3: CASSPRRGRENEQFF. CDR3 nucleotides: TGTGCCAGCTCACCACGCCGGGGGCGTGAGAATGAGCAGTTCTTC. V is TRBV18 and J is TRBJ2-1, with D tentatively TRBD1 or TRBD2 (6 bases each). Germline V gene data show CDR1 as KGHSH and CDR2 as LQKENI. The CDR3 totals 15 residues. V dropped 1 base and J dropped 7 bases, with 14 bases sitting between them.

This clonotype was observed at least ten times. V gene TRBV2 combines with J gene TRBJ1-2; a weak D match, TRBD1 (5 bases). CDR1 is SNHLY and CDR2 is FYNNEI in the germline V gene. This CDR3 is 15 amino acids long. The V and J ends lost 4 bases and 4 bases respectively, with 16 bases between them. The CDR3 DNA sequence: TGTGCCAGCAGTGGAATTGAGACAGTCACCTATGGCTACACCTTC. Translation: CASSGIETVTYGYTF.

This clonotype was observed many times. The chain joins TRBV9 to TRBJ1-1; D unresolved. The V end lost 1 base, the J end lost 0 bases, and 4 bases lay between the germline ends. Looked up from germline, CDR1 is SGDLS and CDR2 is YYNGEE. CDR3 size: 13 residues. The CDR3 protein is CASSVKMNTEAFF. The CDR3 bases are TGTGCCAGCAGCGTAAAGATGAACACTGAAGCTTTCTTT.

In its sample, this clonotype was seen a few times. V and J are TRBV7-9 and TRBJ1-4; D unresolved. The germline V and J ends were trimmed by 1 base and 12 bases, with 6 bases remaining between them. The CDR3 loop spans 11 amino acids. CDR1 and CDR2 (germline): SEHNR, FQNEAQ (reference sequence). The CDR3 DNA is TGTGCCAGCAGCTTAGACTTAGAACTGTTTTTT. It codes for CASSLDLELFF.

In this sample, this clonotype turned up many times. J is TRBJ2-3 and V is TRBV10-3; 8 bases agree with TRBD2. The CDR3 totals 16 residues. Germline assignment: CDR1 ENHRY and CDR2 SYGVKD. The junction had 9 bases not matched to a gene; V was cut back by 5 bases and J by 2 bases. Here the CDR3 reads CAISQATSGHTDTQYF. CDR3 nucleotides: TGTGCCATCAGTCAAGCAACTAGCGGCCACACAGATACGCAGTATTTT.